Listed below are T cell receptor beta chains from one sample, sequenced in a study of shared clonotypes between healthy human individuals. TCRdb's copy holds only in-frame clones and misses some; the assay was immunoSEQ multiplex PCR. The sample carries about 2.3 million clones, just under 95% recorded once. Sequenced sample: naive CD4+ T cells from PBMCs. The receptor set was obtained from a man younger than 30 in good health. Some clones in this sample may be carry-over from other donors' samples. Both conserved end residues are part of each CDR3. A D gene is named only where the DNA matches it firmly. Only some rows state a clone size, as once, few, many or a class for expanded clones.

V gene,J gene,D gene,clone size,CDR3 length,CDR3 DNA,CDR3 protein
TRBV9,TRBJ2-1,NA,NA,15,TGTGCCAGCAGCGTAGGGGGACTTCAGGAATATGAGCAGTTCTTC,CASSVGGLQEYEQFF
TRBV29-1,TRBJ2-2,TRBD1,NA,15,TGCAGCGTTGGCAAAAGACAGGGCGGCACCGGGGAGCTGTTTTTT,CSVGKRQGGTGELFF
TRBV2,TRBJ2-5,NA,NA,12,TGTGCCAGCAGTGAACAGATGGAGACCCAGTACTTC,CASSEQMETQYF
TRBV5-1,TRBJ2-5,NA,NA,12,TGCGCCAGCAGCAAAGGGGGAGAGACCCAGTACTTC,CASSKGGETQYF
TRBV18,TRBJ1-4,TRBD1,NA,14,TGTGCCAGCTCACCACTTGGACAGGGCGAAAAACTGTTTTTT,CASSPLGQGEKLFF
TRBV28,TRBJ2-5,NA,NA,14,TGTGCCAGCAGCCTAGAGGTACTGCAAGAGACCCAGTACTTC,CASSLEVLQETQYF
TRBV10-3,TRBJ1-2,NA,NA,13,TGTGCCATCAGTGAGAAGGATAGGGATGGCTACACCTTC,CAISEKDRDGYTF
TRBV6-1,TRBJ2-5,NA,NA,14,TGTGCCAGCAGCCAAATAGTCAGACAAGAGACCCAGTACTTC,CASSQIVRQETQYF
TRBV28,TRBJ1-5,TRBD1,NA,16,TGTGCCAGCAGGCCGGGACAGAGTTATAGCAATCAGCCCCAGCATTTT,CASRPGQSYSNQPQHF
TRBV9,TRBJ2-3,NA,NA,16,TGTGCCAGCAGCGTAGGTGACTACCCTAGCACAGATACGCAGTATTTT,CASSVGDYPSTDTQYF
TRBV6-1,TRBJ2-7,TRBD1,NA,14,TGTGCCAGCAGTCTCCGGGACAGGGAGGACGAGCAGTACTTC,CASSLRDREDEQYF
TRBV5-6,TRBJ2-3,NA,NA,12,TGTGCCAGCAGAAATCTAGCAGATACGCAGTATTTT,CASRNLADTQYF
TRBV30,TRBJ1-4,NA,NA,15,TGTGCCTGGAAGAACCGAATCCCAACTAATGAAAAACTGTTTTTT,CAWKNRIPTNEKLFF
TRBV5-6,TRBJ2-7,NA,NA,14,TGTGCCAGCAGTTTTGGGACTGCCGGGGACGAGCAGTACTTC,CASSFGTAGDEQYF
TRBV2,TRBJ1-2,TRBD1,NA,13,TGTGCCAGCATCTATAGGACAGGGGACGGCTACACCTTC,CASIYRTGDGYTF
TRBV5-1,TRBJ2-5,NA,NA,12,TGCGCCAGTAACGGGGGTGAGGAGACCCAGTACTTC,CASNGGEETQYF
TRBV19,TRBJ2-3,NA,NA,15,TGTGCCAGTAGTATATTCGGGAGCGGGACAGATACGCAGTATTTT,CASSIFGSGTDTQYF
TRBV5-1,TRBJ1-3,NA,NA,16,TGCGCCAGCAGGGGCCTAGGGCTGAGCTCTGGAAACACCATATATTTT,CASRGLGLSSGNTIYF
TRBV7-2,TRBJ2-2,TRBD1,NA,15,TGTGCCAGCAGCTACCGGACAGGGTCGAACGGGGAGCTGTTTTTT,CASSYRTGSNGELFF
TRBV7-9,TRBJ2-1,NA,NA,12,TGTGCCAGCAGCGAGACCTACAATGAGCAGTTCTTC,CASSETYNEQFF
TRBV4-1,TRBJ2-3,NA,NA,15,TGCGCCAGCAGCCAAGATATCCCTACCACAGATACGCAGTATTTT,CASSQDIPTTDTQYF
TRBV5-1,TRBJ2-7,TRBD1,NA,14,TGCGCCAGCAGACTCGGTCAGGGGGCCTACGAGCAGTACTTC,CASRLGQGAYEQYF
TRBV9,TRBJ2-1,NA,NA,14,TGTGCCAGCAGCGTAGGGGAGGGCAGGGGTGAGCAGTTCTTC,CASSVGEGRGEQFF
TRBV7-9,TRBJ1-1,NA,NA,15,TGTGCCAGCAGCTCTTTCGGACGGGTGAACACTGAAGCTTTCTTT,CASSSFGRVNTEAFF
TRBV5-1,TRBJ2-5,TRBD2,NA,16,TGCGCCAGCAGCTTGGTACTAGCGGGGCCCCAAGAGACCCAGTACTTC,CASSLVLAGPQETQYF
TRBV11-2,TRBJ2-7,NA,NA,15,TGTGCCAGCAGCTTAGAAATAGCGGTCTTCTACGAGCAGTACTTC,CASSLEIAVFYEQYF
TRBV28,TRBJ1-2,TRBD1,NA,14,TGTGCCAGCAGTTCGGACAGGGGCCTCTATGGCTACACCTTC,CASSSDRGLYGYTF
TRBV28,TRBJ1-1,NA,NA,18,TGTGCCAGCAGCAATCTTAAAGCGGGCCGTCAGCGGAACACTGAAGCTTTCTTT,CASSNLKAGRQRNTEAFF
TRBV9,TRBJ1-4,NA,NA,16,TGTGCCAGCAGCGTAGCTACGGGGGAGTCGGGTGAAAAACTGTTTTTT,CASSVATGESGEKLFF
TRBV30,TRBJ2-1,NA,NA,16,TGTGCCTGGAGTGCCCGGGGGTACAGGGGAGAAAATGAGCAGTTCTTC,CAWSARGYRGENEQFF
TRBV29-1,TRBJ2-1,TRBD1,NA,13,TGCAGCGCTACCGGGACAGGAGGTAATGAGCAGTTCTTC,CSATGTGGNEQFF
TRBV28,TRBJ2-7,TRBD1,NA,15,TGTGCCAGCCATCCCCGGGACAGGGGCCCTTACGAGCAGTACTTC,CASHPRDRGPYEQYF
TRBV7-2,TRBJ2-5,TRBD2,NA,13,TGTGCCAGTTCACTAGCGCACCAAGAGACCCAGTACTTC,CASSLAHQETQYF
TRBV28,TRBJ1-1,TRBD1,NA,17,TGTGCCAGCACTCTCACCCGACAGGGGGAGGTAGGCACTGAAGCTTTCTTT,CASTLTRQGEVGTEAFF
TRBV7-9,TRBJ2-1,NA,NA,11,TGTGCCAGCAGCTTAGAGTATGAGCAGTTCTTC,CASSLEYEQFF
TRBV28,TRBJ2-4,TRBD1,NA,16,TGTGCCAGCAGTTCCGGACAGGGGGCTTTAGGAAACATTCAGTACTTC,CASSSGQGALGNIQYF
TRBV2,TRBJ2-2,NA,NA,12,TGTGCCACCGCCAGTGAGGTCGGGGAGCTGTTTTTT,CATASEVGELFF
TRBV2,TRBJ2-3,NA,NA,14,TGTGCCACCAGACTAGGCCTAAGCACAGATACGCAGTATTTT,CATRLGLSTDTQYF
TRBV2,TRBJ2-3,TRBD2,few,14,TGTGCCATCCAGCGGGGACGGAGCACAGATACGCAGTATTTT,CAIQRGRSTDTQYF
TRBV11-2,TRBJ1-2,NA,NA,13,TGTGCCAGCAGCTTAGTTAGTTCGGCGATGGGCCACTTC,CASSLVSSAMGHF
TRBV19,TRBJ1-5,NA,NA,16,TGTGCCAGTAGCCTCCTACAGGGCGAGGGGCGTCAGCCCCAGCATTTT,CASSLLQGEGRQPQHF
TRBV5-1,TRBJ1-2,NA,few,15,TGCGCCAGCAGCCAATCAGTGCAGGGGAACTATGGCTACACCTTC,CASSQSVQGNYGYTF
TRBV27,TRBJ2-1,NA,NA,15,TGTGCCAGCCAACGCGGGGCTAGCTCCTACAATGAGCAGTTCTTC,CASQRGASSYNEQFF
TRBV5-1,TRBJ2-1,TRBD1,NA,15,TGCGCCAGCAGCCAACAGGGGTTTCGGAGCAATGAGCAGTTCTTC,CASSQQGFRSNEQFF
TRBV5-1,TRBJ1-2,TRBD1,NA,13,TGCGCCAGTTCCGGGACAGGGCTGGAGGGCTACACCTTC,CASSGTGLEGYTF
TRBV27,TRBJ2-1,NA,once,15,TGTGCCAGCAGTCGAGGCGGCGAACCCCACAATGAGCAGTTCTTC,CASSRGGEPHNEQFF
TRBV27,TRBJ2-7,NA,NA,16,TGTGCCAGCACTGTAGCGCGGGGGACAGGCTCCTACGAGCAGTACTTC,CASTVARGTGSYEQYF
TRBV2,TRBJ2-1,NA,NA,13,TGTGCCAGCACCACCTGGGCGCGGAATGAGCAGTTCTTC,CASTTWARNEQFF